Each of the 9 T cell receptor beta chains below was sequenced from the same sample in a study of monozygotic twins with inflammatory bowel disease. From its re-call of the 5' RACE reads, TCRdb lists each CDR3 protein once, without DNA. Its table records 300,000 to 400,000 distinct CDR3 sequences. The sequenced sample was blood. Receptors were obtained from a human donor with ulcerative colitis or Crohn's disease, or a healthy co-twin of an affected twin (not recorded which).

The chain uses TRBV3-1 and TRBJ2-7; there is no DNA to check the TCRdb D call of TRBD2. The germline V gene has CDR1 LGHDT and CDR2 YNNKEL (reference sequence). The length of the CDR3 is 15 residues. Here the CDR3 reads CASSQGSGGFYEQYF.

V gene TRBV7-2 combines with J gene TRBJ2-7; the D call from TCRdb, TRBD1, cannot be confirmed without DNA. CDR1 and CDR2 from the germline V gene are SGHTA and FQGNSA. The CDR3 contains 13 residues. The chain's CDR3 is CASNPDRRNEQYF.

The V and J genes are TRBV24-1 and TRBJ1-2. Germline loops: CDR1 KGHDR, CDR2 SFDVKD. This CDR3 region has 16 residues. The CDR3 sequence: CATSESNQGPNYGYTF.

The chain links TRBV7-2 to TRBJ2-2; the D gene TCRdb calls, TRBD2, cannot be checked with no DNA. The CDR3 runs 13 residues. Per germline, CDR1 SGHTA and CDR2 FQGNSA. CDR3 in amino acids: CASTGLNTGELFF.

The J gene is TRBJ2-3, the V gene TRBV5-6; TCRdb outputs TRBD2, but without DNA this stays unchecked. CDR1 and CDR2 from the germline V gene are SGHDT and YYEEEE. This CDR3 is 16 amino acids long. The CDR3: CASSLGLAGETDTQYF.

The CDR3 protein is CASSQPRRGLNTGELFF. This chain links TRBV4-3 with TRBJ2-2; TCRdb names TRBD2, which stays unverified in the absence of DNA. The CDR3 is 17 amino acids. Germline CDR1 LGHNA, CDR2 YSLEER.

The gene calls are TRBV30 and TRBJ1-1. Germline V CDR1 and CDR2: GTSNPN, SVGIG (reference sequence). The CDR3 length is 13 residues. CDR3: CAWTWAVNTEAFF.

The chain combines TRBV4-3 with TRBJ2-1; absent DNA, TCRdb's TRBD1 call cannot be checked. The length of the CDR3 is 17 residues. Germline values: CDR1 LGHNA, CDR2 YSLEER. CDR3 sequence: CASSQAGDRGFGNEQFF.

This chain joins TRBV15 and TRBJ1-6; without DNA, the TCRdb call of TRBD1 cannot be checked. The CDR3 totals 16 residues. The V gene's germline CDR1 is LNHNV and CDR2 YYDKDF (reference sequence). The CDR3 here is CATSRDRDRYGSPLHF.